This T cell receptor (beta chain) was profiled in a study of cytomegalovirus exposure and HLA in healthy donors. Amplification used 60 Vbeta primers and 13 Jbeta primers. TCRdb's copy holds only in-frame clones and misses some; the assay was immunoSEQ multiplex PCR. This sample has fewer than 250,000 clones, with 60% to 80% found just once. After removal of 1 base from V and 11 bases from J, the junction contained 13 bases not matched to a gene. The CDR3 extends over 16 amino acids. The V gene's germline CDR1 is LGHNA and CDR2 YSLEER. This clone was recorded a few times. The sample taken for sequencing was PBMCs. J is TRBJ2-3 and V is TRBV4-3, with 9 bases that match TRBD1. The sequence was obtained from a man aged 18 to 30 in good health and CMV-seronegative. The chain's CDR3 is CASSQAVGTGPQGQYF. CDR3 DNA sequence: TGCGCCAGCAGCCAAGCGGTAGGGACAGGGCCCCAGGGGCAGTATTTT.